This record looks at one T cell receptor beta chain sequence and its context. The antigen remains unidentified. The data were taken from a study of Ad26.COV2.S vaccination and SARS-CoV-2 variants. Looking at the study overall: Ad26.COV2.S shots went into the muscle once or twice, 56 days apart.

Sample treatment: 19 received Ad26.COV2.S at low or high dose, single or two shots; a few received placebo; per-sample allocation not given. After the first vaccine or placebo injection, samples were drawn on day 63. The vaccine delivered Wuhan-strain SARS-CoV-2 spike through an Ad26 vector. Study results and caveats: Overall T cell responses may have been underestimated by the analyses of TCR breadth and depth. Spike-specific CD8+ and CD4+ T cell responses reportedly showed substantial breadth after vaccination.

The method was immunoSEQ multiplex PCR; TCRdb's version includes in-frame clones alone and lacks a portion of them. The sample yields about 450,000 clones, 89% seen once. The input for sequencing was peripheral blood, taken in a trial of Ad26.COV2.S vaccine versus placebo. The receptor's source is a person aged 18-60 years who received the Ad26.COV2.S COVID-19 vaccine or a placebo.

The CDR3: CASSLQAIGGYGYTF. The CDR3 DNA reads TGTGCCAGCAGCTTACAGGCGATCGGCGGCTATGGCTACACCTTC. The chain links TRBV7-2 to TRBJ1-2; no clear D gene. V shed 2 bases and J shed 4 bases, with 14 bases lying between them. CDR1 is SGHTA and CDR2 is FQGNSA in the germline V gene. This CDR3 is built from 15 residues.